This T cell receptor beta chain was sequenced for a study of T-cell reconstitution after alpha-beta-depleted transplantation in children. This clonotype was counted many times. The antigen is undetermined. V lost 1 base and J lost 4, with 7 bases in between. CDR1 and CDR2 (germline): SEHNR, FQNEAQ (reference sequence). The CDR3 consists of 13 residues. Preparation of the TCRbeta library involved a method that used unique molecular identifiers. TCRdb fed the PCR reads into MiXCR, producing one record per CDR3 protein. This sample has 220,000 or so distinct CDR3 sequences, with less than 9% found just once. General study points: Reports say that about two months after transplant, the alpha-beta T cells came out of several hundred graft clones that had expanded. From newly produced T cells came most of the T-cell counts and diversity one year after transplant.

The source is a male patient younger than 18 who had a stem cell transplant for acute lymphoblastic leukemia, so the T cells may come from the graft donor. This chain links TRBV7-9 with TRBJ1-1; perhaps TRBD1 as D (5 bases). Sequencing used PBMCs, mostly from graft donor cells, obtained 180 days after TCRalphabeta/CD19-depleted stem cell transplant. The CDR3: CASSLGGLTEAFF. In nucleotides, the CDR3 is TGTGCCAGCAGCTTAGGGGGACTCACTGAAGCTTTCTTT.